The present T cell receptor (beta chain) was sequenced within a study of OX40 agonist ivuxolimab in advanced cancers. Germline lookup yields CDR1 LGHNA and CDR2 YNFKEQ. Trimming shortened V by 8 bases and J by 1 base, and 15 bases separated the two germline ends. This CDR3 is 14 amino acids long. Measured with immunoSEQ multiplex PCR; TCRdb has only the in-frame clones, and not every one. The table shows about 77,000 clones, with around 85% occurring only once. This clone was seen only once. The antigen is undetermined. Autoimmune disease history or systemic immunosuppression meant exclusion. The study, taken as a whole, reports: Undetermined was the antigen specificity of the expanded peripheral T cells.

This specimen was CD4+ or CD8+ T cells sorted from blood, taken in a trial of the OX40 agonist ivuxolimab. This receptor was identified in an adult with an advanced solid tumor such as melanoma, head and neck, liver or kidney cancer. The V and J genes are TRBV4-2 and TRBJ2-7; unclear D gene. The DNA of the CDR3 is TGTGCCAGCCAAGACGGGTTTGAGTCCTACGAGCAGTACTTC. The encoded protein is CASQDGFESYEQYF.